This T cell receptor (beta chain) was recorded in a study of shared clonotypes between healthy human individuals. Study-wide results and caveats: The sole specimen, blood, was sampled, and tissue repertoires likely differ.

Ten immunoSEQ deep assay plates held the unsorted PBMC DNA. Produced via immunoSEQ multiplex PCR; TCRdb's table is partial and in-frame only. The sample shows roughly 490,000 clones, 70% to 85% of them seen only once. A word on this clone: Its specificity is not known.

Germline values: CDR1 LGHNA, CDR2 YNFKEQ. This CDR3 contains 15 residues. J lost 7 bases, V lost 1 base, and 6 bases had no gene match. The rearrangement uses TRBV4-2 and TRBJ2-1, with TRBD2 matching 8 bases. The sample taken for sequencing was PBMCs. The TCR was taken from a woman aged 40 to 50 in good health. Some clones in this sample may be carry-over from other donors' samples. The CDR3 reads CASSQGLAGGNEQFF. In DNA, the CDR3 is TGTGCCAGCAGCCAAGGGCTAGCGGGTGGAAATGAGCAGTTCTTC.